This T cell receptor beta chain was found in a study of Ad26.COV2.S vaccination and SARS-CoV-2 variants. Whole-study context: Recipients of Ad26.COV2.S got it intramuscularly, once or twice 56 days apart.

V was pared by 7 bases and J by 1 base, with 12 bases between. This CDR3 is 14 amino acids long. The germline CDR1 and CDR2 sequences are SGHRS and YFSETQ. Regarding treatment: 19 received Ad26.COV2.S at low or high dose, single or two shots; about 5 received placebo; per-sample allocation not given. Sampling was done on day 63 after the first vaccine or placebo injection. Only in-frame clones appear in the TCRdb table, and some are missing; sequencing was by immunoSEQ multiplex PCR. This sample yields hundreds of thousands of clones, of which more than 75% are seen a single time; about 3.5% belongs to the top ten.

The origin of this receptor is a person aged 18-60 years who received the Ad26.COV2.S COVID-19 vaccine or a placebo. This specimen was peripheral blood, taken in a trial of Ad26.COV2.S vaccine versus placebo. The chain recombines TRBV5-1 with TRBJ2-1; possibly TRBD2 for D (6 bases). The CDR3 sequence: CASRMTRSYNEQFF. CDR3 DNA sequence: TGCGCCAGCCGGATGACTAGATCCTACAATGAGCAGTTCTTC.